These 5 T cell receptor beta chains came from one sample sequenced in a study of T cell repertoires in cytomegalovirus infection (dated by TCRdb to the late 2010s). The treatment or condition label of this sample denotes: in vitro stimulation with specific CMV peptide epitopes to enrich CMV-specific T cells. The antigens for these receptors are not known. Sequencing was carried out with an Illumina HiSeq 1500. The public reads were quality trimmed at Q25 with fastp and then assembled into clones with MiXCR by TCRdb, keeping productive beta chains. A single entry per CDR3 protein holds the most common genes and DNA from its merged rows. Here the sample has fewer than 350,000 distinct CDR3 sequences; about 29% occur a single time. 20% of the sample goes to the ten largest clones. This sample comprised cultured PBMCs, obtained from culture after CMV antigen stimulation. Receptors were obtained from a human donor in good health (CMV status not recorded). Some clones in this sample may be carry-over from other donors' samples.

The rearrangement joins TRBV20-1 to TRBJ2-5; 14 nucleotides line up with TRBD2. Losses at the gene ends were 5 bases for V and 2 bases for J; bases not matched to a gene: 7. The CDR3 covers 16 residues. Germline CDR1 and CDR2: DFQATT and SNEGSKA (reference sequence). This CDR3 reads CSAHGTSGSLQETQYF. DNA for the CDR3: TGCAGTGCTCACGGGACTAGCGGGAGCTTACAAGAGACCCAGTACTTC.

The genes are TRBV27 and TRBJ2-5, with 10 positions matching TRBD2. The V gene's germline CDR1 is MNHEY and CDR2 SMNVEV (reference sequence). The CDR3 loop spans 13 amino acids. Losses at the gene ends were 5 bases for V and 5 bases for J; bases not matched to a gene: 2. The CDR3 DNA is TGTGCCAGCAGTAGAGCGGGAGGGGAGACCCAGTACTTC. Translation: CASSRAGGETQYF.

Of note for this clonotype: Germline and junction disagree at one end, which may indicate a read error. The V gene is TRBV14, the J gene TRBJ1-5; tentative D call: TRBD1 (5 bases). This CDR3 comprises 13 residues. CDR1 is SGHDN and CDR2 is FVKESK in the germline V gene. The DNA for the CDR3 is TGTGCCAGCGGGGCGGGGGGGTATCAGCCCCAGCGTTTT. The encoded protein is CASGAGGYQPQRF.

The table lists this clonotype with a few counts. As DNA, the CDR3 is TGCGCCAGCAGCCAAGATCCTGGGAGGAACTATGGCTACACCTTC. Translating gives CASSQDPGRNYGYTF. V usage is TRBV4-1 and J usage is TRBJ1-2; D call uncertain. This CDR3 has 15 amino acids. Germline CDR1 reads MGHRA; CDR2 reads YSYEKL. Trimming left V 0 bases short and J 2 bases short, with 10 bases between.

The chain joins TRBV6-1 to TRBJ1-1; no definite D call. From germline, CDR1 is MNHNS and CDR2 SASEGT. V shed 1 base and J shed 1 base, with 10 bases lying between them. This CDR3 has 15 amino acids. CDR3 coding DNA: TGTGCCAGCAGTGAAGGGAGCCCGGGGAACACTGAAGCTTTCTTT. Amino acid sequence: CASSEGSPGNTEAFF.